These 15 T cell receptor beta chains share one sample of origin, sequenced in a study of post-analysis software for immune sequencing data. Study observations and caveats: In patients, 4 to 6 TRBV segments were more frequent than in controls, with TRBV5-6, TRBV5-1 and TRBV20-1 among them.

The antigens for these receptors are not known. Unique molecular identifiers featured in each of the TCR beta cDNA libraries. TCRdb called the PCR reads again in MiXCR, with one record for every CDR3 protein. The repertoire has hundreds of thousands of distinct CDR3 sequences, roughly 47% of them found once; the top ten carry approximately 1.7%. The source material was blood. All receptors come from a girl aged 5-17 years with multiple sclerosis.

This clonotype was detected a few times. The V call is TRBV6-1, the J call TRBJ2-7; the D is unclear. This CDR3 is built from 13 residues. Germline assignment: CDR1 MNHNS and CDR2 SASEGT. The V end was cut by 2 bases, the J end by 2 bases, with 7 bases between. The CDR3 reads CASSELVAYEQYF. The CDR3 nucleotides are TGTGCCAGCAGTGAACTTGTTGCCTACGAGCAGTACTTC.

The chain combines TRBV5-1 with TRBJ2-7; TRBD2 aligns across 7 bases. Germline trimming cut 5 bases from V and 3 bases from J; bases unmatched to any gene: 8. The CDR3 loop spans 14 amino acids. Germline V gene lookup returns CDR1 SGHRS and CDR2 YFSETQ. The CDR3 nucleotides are TGCGCCAGCAGGGCCGGGACTACATTCTACGAGCAGTACTTC. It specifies CASRAGTTFYEQYF.

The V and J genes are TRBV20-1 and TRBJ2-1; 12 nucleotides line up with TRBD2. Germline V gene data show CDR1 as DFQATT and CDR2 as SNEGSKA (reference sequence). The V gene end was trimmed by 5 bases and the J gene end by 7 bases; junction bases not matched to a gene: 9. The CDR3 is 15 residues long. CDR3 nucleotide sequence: TGCAGTGCTGCTAAAACTAGCGGGGGGTTTAATGAGCAGTTCTTC. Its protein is CSAAKTSGGFNEQFF.

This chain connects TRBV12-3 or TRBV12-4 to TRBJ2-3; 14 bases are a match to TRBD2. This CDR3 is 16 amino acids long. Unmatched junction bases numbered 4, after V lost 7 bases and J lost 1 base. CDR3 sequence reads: CASTTSGGAGTDTQYF. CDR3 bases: TGTGCCAGCACGACTAGCGGGGGGGCTGGCACAGATACGCAGTATTTT.

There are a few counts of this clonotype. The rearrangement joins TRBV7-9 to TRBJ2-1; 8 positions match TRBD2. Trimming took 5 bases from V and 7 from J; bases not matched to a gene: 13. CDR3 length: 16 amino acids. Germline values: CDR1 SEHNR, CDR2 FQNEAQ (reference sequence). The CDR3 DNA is TGTGCCAGCAGCCCATGGGAAATAGCGGGATTTAATGAGCAGTTCTTC. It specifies CASSPWEIAGFNEQFF.

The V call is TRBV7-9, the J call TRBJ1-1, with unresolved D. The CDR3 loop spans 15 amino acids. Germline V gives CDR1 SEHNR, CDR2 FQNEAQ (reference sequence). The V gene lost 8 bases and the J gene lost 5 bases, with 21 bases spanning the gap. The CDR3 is CASRQTGRTGTEAFF. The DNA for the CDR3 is TGTGCCAGCCGCCAGACCGGGCGGACGGGGACTGAAGCTTTCTTT. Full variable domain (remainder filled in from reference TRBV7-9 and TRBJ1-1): DTGVSQNPRHKITKRGQNVTFRCDPISEHNRLYWYRQTLGQGPEFLTYFQNEAQLEKSRLLSDRFSAERPKGSFSTLEIQRTEQGDSAMYLCASRQTGRTGTEAFFGQGTRLTVV.

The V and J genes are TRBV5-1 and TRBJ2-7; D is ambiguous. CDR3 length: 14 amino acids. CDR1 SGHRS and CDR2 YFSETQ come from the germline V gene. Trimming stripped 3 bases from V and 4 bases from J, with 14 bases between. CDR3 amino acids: CASSSGRSWYEQYF. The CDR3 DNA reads TGCGCCAGCAGCTCTGGACGGTCTTGGTACGAGCAGTACTTC.

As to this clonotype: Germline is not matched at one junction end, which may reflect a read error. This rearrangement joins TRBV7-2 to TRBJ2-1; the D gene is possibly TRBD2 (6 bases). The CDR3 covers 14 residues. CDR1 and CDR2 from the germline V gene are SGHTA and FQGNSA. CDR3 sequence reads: CASSLWRADNGQFF. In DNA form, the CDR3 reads TGTGCCAGCAGCCTGTGGAGGGCCGACAATGGGCAGTTCTTC.

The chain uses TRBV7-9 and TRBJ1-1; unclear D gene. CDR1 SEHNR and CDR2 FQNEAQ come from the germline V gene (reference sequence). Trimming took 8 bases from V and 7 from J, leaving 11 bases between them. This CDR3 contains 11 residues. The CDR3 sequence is CASRSGYEAFF. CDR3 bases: TGTGCCAGCCGGTCCGGTTATGAAGCTTTCTTT.

The CDR3 loop reads CSARDVYAGGEQFF. CDR3 DNA: TGCAGTGCTAGAGATGTCTACGCGGGGGGCGAGCAGTTCTTC. The chain links TRBV20-1 to TRBJ2-1, with 8 bases identical to TRBD2. The germline CDR1 and CDR2 sequences are DFQATT and SNEGSKA (reference sequence). Unmatched junction bases numbered 8, after V lost 0 bases and J lost 10 bases. This CDR3 is 14 amino acids long.

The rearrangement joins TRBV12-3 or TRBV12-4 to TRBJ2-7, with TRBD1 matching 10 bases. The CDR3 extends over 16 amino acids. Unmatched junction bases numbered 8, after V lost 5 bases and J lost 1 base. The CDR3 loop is CASSGGRDRGSYEQYF. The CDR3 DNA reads TGTGCCAGCAGTGGGGGCCGGGACAGGGGATCCTACGAGCAGTACTTC.

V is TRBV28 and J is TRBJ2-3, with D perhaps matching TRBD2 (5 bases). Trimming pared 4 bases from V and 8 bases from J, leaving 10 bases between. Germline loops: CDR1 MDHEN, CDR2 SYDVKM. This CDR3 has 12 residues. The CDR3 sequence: CASSSVGLTQYF. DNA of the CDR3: TGTGCCAGCAGTTCTGTTGGACTTACGCAGTATTTT.

CDR3 coding DNA: TGCGCCAGCAGCCCGGATGGTAATCAGCCCCAGCATTTT. Protein sequence: CASSPDGNQPQHF. The gene calls are TRBV4-1 and TRBJ1-5, with D unresolved. V was trimmed by 4 bases and J by 4 bases, leaving 8 bases between them. CDR1 and CDR2 (germline): MGHRA, YSYEKL. The length of the CDR3 is 13 residues.

The CDR3 DNA sequence: TGTGCCAGCAGCTTAGTAGCGGGAGACCTGGAGTACTTC. This sequence encodes CASSLVAGDLEYF. The chain couples TRBV7-9 to TRBJ2-4; 9 positions match TRBD2. V shed 1 base and J 14 bases; nucleotides not matched to a gene: 6. CDR3 size: 13 residues. Germline-derived CDR1 and CDR2 are SEHNR and FQNEAQ (reference sequence). The variable domain in full, completed from reference TRBV7-9 and TRBJ2-4, reads DTGVSQNPRHKITKRGQNVTFRCDPISEHNRLYWYRQTLGQGPEFLTYFQNEAQLEKSRLLSDRFSAERPKGSFSTLEIQRTEQGDSAMYLCASSLVAGDLEYFGAGTRLSVL.

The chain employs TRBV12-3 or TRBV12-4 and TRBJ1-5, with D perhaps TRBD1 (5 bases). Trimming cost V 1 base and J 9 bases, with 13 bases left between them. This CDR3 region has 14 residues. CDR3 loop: CASSLGQGGVPQHF. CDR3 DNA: TGTGCCAGCAGTTTAGGTCAGGGCGGTGTGCCCCAGCATTTT.